Below, 15 T cell receptor beta chains from the same sample are listed, as sequenced in a study of T-cell reconstitution after alpha-beta-depleted transplantation in children. It was with unique molecular identifiers that the TCRbeta library was prepared. Each CDR3 protein gets one entry after TCRdb re-called the PCR reads with MiXCR. The sample contains approximately 230,000 distinct CDR3 sequences, 24% of which appear only once. Sample: PBMCs, mostly from graft donor cells, taken 360 days after TCRalphabeta/CD19-depleted stem cell transplant. Receptor source: a female patient between 2 and 10 years old who had a stem cell transplant for congenital amegakaryocytic thrombocytopenia, so the T cells may come from the graft donor.

This clonotype has just a few counts. V is TRBV19 and J is TRBJ2-4; 7 nucleotides line up with TRBD1. The V gene end was trimmed by 2 bases and the J gene end by 8 bases; junction bases not matched to a gene: 6. The germline V gene encodes CDR1 LNHDA and CDR2 SQIVND (reference sequence). The CDR3 consists of 14 residues. CDR3 loop: CASSIRQGIDIQYF. DNA of the CDR3: TGTGCCAGTAGTATACGACAGGGAATCGACATTCAGTACTTC.

The genes are TRBV6-5 and TRBJ2-1; 11 bases fit TRBD2. Trimming cost V 4 bases and J 7 bases; bases outside gene matches: 9. This CDR3 region has 16 residues. Germline CDR1 and CDR2: MNHEY and SVGAGI. The CDR3 loop is CASSSPSTSGRNEQFF. CDR3 coding DNA: TGTGCCAGCAGTTCCCCCTCCACTAGCGGGAGAAATGAGCAGTTCTTC.

The rearrangement uses TRBV5-1 and TRBJ1-5; TRBD1 might be the D (5 bases). Trimming removed 5 bases from V and 4 bases from J, with 19 bases in between. CDR3 length equals 16 residues. The germline V gene has CDR1 SGHRS and CDR2 YFSETQ. The CDR3 DNA is TGCGCCAGCAGTCCTACAGGAGATACCTTTAATCAGCCCCAGCATTTT. This codes for CASSPTGDTFNQPQHF.

CDR3 residues: CASSLKAGENTGELFF. The CDR3 nucleotides are TGTGCCAGCAGTTTAAAAGCGGGGGAGAACACCGGGGAGCTGTTTTTT. The chain uses TRBV12-3 or TRBV12-4 and TRBJ2-2; the match to TRBD2 covers 8 bases. V shed 2 bases, J shed 1 base, and the junction held 3 bases outside the gene matches. The CDR3 runs 16 residues.

This clonotype was counted ten times or more. This chain uses TRBV18 with TRBJ2-7; no clear D gene. CDR1 is KGHSH, CDR2 LQKENI, per germline. The CDR3 is 12 residues long. Trimming took off 8 bases at V and 3 bases at J, with 11 bases between the two ends. CDR3 coding DNA: TGTGCCAGCAGTCCCTCTAGCTACGAGCAGTACTTC. The encoded protein is CASSPSSYEQYF.

J is TRBJ1-1 and V is TRBV5-4; TRBD1 matches 7 bases. The germline CDR1 and CDR2 sequences are SGHNT and YYREEE (reference sequence). Trimming removed 3 bases from V and 2 bases from J; junction bases left unmatched: 4. This CDR3 is 14 amino acids long. CDR3 in amino acids: CASSSRQGNTEAFF. CDR3 nucleotides: TGTGCCAGCAGCTCCAGACAGGGTAACACTGAAGCTTTCTTT.

The chain combines TRBV29-1 with TRBJ2-5; D is unclear. CDR1 and CDR2 (germline): SQVTM, ANQGSEA. The V and J ends lost 7 bases and 5 bases respectively, with 17 bases between them. This CDR3 has 13 residues. The CDR3 region is CSAIKVGLETQYF. As DNA, the CDR3 is TGCAGCGCCATTAAGGTGGGGTTGGAGACCCAGTACTTC.

There are a few counts of this clonotype. The chain recombines TRBV5-1 with TRBJ1-3; no clear D gene. Looked up from germline, CDR1 is SGHRS and CDR2 is YFSETQ. V lost 0 bases and J lost 1, with 8 bases in between. This CDR3 contains 15 residues. The CDR3 nucleotides are TGCGCCAGCAGCTTGGGAGTTACTTCTGGAAACACCATATATTTT. This gives the protein CASSLGVTSGNTIYF.

This clonotype was counted between two and nine times. The chain recombines TRBV28 with TRBJ1-2, with 10 nucleotides matching TRBD1. Germline V gene lookup returns CDR1 MDHEN and CDR2 SYDVKM. V dropped 6 bases and J dropped 5; count of bases not matched to a gene: 12. The CDR3 totals 16 residues. The CDR3 DNA sequence: TGTGCCAGCAGACTCTCCGGGACAGGGGCACCTTATGGCTACACCTTC. Protein product: CASRLSGTGAPYGYTF.

The chain couples TRBV28 to TRBJ2-3; the D gene could be TRBD1 or TRBD2 (6 bases each). Germline V gene data show CDR1 as MDHEN and CDR2 as SYDVKM. Trimming removed 3 bases at V and 2 bases at J, with 15 bases between. The CDR3 is 16 residues long. The CDR3 region is CASSFGGITFTDTQYF. The CDR3 DNA reads TGTGCCAGCAGTTTCGGGGGCATAACTTTCACAGATACGCAGTATTTT. The variable domain in full, completed from reference TRBV28 and TRBJ2-3, reads DVKVTQSSRYLVKRTGEKVFLECVQDMDHENMFWYRQDPGLGLRLIYFSYDVKMKEKGDIPEGYSVSREKKERFSLILESASTNQTSMYLCASSFGGITFTDTQYFGPGTRLTVL.

A few counts support this clonotype. The V and J genes are TRBV7-9 and TRBJ2-3; D tentatively reads TRBD1 or TRBD2 (5 bases each). The CDR3 has 17 amino acids. Between the trimmed V and J ends, which lost 5 bases and 0 bases, there was a span of 18 bases. Germline V gene lookup returns CDR1 SEHNR and CDR2 FQNEAQ (reference sequence). CDR3 protein: CASSLIRGRKSTDTQYF. The CDR3 nucleotides read TGTGCCAGCAGCCTAATTAGGGGACGAAAAAGCACAGATACGCAGTATTTT.

This chain connects TRBV2 to TRBJ1-6, with unresolved D. Germline CDR1 SNHLY, CDR2 FYNNEI. This CDR3 comprises 16 residues. V lost 0 bases and J lost 10, with 16 bases in between. The CDR3 nucleotides read TGTGCCAGCAGTGAAGCGCTTTACACAAGAGCGTCACCCCTCCACTTT. Its translation is CASSEALYTRASPLHF.

The gene calls are TRBV7-2 and TRBJ2-7; 9 positions match TRBD1. The trim removed 4 bases at V and 2 bases at J, leaving 0 bases unmatched. Germline loops: CDR1 SGHTA, CDR2 FQGNSA. This CDR3 region has 13 residues. CDR3 residues: CASSWDRAYEQYF. CDR3 coding DNA: TGTGCCAGCAGCTGGGACAGGGCCTACGAGCAGTACTTC.

This clonotype was seen a handful of times. The chain combines TRBV5-1 with TRBJ2-7, with D maybe TRBD2 (5 bases). Germline CDR1 reads SGHRS; CDR2 reads YFSETQ. The germline V and J ends were trimmed by 10 bases and 5 bases, with 10 bases remaining between them. There are 10 residues in the CDR3. The CDR3 loop reads CARTRDEQYF. The CDR3 coding sequence is TGCGCCCGCACGAGGGACGAGCAGTACTTC. Full variable domain (rest looked up from reference TRBV5-1 and TRBJ2-7): KAGVTQTPRYLIKTRGQQVTLSCSPISGHRSVSWYQQTPGQGLQFLFEYFSETQRNKGNFPGRFSGRQFSNSRSEMNVSTLELGDSALYLCARTRDEQYFGPGTRLTVT.

This clonotype was picked up many times. The CDR3 reads CASSFFLDEQYF. The CDR3 DNA reads as TGTGCCAGCAGCTTTTTTCTGGACGAGCAGTACTTC. This chain links TRBV7-6 with TRBJ2-7; D is undetermined. Looked up from germline, CDR1 is SGHVS and CDR2 is FNYEAQ. V was pared by 3 bases and J by 5 bases, with 8 bases between. This CDR3 has 12 amino acids.